The present T cell receptor (beta chain) was sequenced within a study of T cells in Graves' hyperthyroidism and ophthalmopathy. Germline V lookup: CDR1 KGHDR, CDR2 SFDVKD. The CDR3 contains 17 residues. V was pared by 5 bases and J by 1 base, with 16 bases between. Hyperthyroidism was newly diagnosed in patients aged 18 to 65 (duration under 2 months). This clonotype showed up just a few times. What was amplified from RNA transcripts were TCR beta CDR3 regions. In the first-round RT-PCR of the TCR CDR3, the HTBI primer set was used. One entry per CDR3 protein results from TCRdb running MiXCR on the multiplex PCR reads. The sample records 500,000 to 600,000 distinct CDR3 sequences, about 45% being singletons.

What was sequenced was peripheral blood or thyroid tissue (not recorded which). The V gene is TRBV24-1, the J gene TRBJ2-2; a possible D gene is TRBD2 (5 bases). This sequence originates from a woman between 18 and 29 years old with Graves' hyperthyroidism. The CDR3 loop is CATSARGQLENTGELFF. The DNA for the CDR3 is TGTGCCACCAGTGCTCGAGGGCAGCTTGAGAACACCGGGGAGCTGTTTTTT.